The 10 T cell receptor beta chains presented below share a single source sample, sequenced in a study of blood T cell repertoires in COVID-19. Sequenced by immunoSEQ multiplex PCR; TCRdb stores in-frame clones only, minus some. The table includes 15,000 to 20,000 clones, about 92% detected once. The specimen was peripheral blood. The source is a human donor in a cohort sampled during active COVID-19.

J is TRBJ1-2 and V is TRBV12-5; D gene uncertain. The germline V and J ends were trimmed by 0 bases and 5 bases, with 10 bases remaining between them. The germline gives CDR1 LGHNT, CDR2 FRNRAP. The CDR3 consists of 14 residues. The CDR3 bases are TGTGCTAGTGGTTTGGTAGTCACCCAGTATGGCTACACCTTC. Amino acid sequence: CASGLVVTQYGYTF. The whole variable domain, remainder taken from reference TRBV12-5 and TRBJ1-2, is DARVTQTPRHKVTEMGQEVTMRCQPILGHNTVFWYRQTMMQGLELLAYFRNRAPLDDSGMPKDRFSAEMPDATLATLKIQPSEPRDSAVYFCASGLVVTQYGYTFGSGTRLTVV.

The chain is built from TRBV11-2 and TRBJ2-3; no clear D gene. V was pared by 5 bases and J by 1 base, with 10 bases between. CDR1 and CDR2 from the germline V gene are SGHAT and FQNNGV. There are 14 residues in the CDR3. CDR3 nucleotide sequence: TGTGCCAGCAGCCCGCGCGGAGGCACAGATACGCAGTATTTT. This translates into CASSPRGGTDTQYF.

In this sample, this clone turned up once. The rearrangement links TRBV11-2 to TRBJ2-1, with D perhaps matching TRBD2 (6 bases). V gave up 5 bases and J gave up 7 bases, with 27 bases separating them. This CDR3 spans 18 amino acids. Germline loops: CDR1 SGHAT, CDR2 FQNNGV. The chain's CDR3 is CASSLGRGGQALGNEQFF. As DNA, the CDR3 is TGTGCCAGCAGCCTGGGGCGGGGCGGACAAGCCTTGGGAAATGAGCAGTTCTTC.

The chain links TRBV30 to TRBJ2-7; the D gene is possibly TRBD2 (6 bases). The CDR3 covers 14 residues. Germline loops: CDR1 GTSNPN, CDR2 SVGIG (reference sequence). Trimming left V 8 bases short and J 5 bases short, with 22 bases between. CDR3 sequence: CASLTGRGPDEQYF. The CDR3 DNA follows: TGTGCCAGCCTAACCGGGCGGGGACCGGACGAGCAGTACTTC.

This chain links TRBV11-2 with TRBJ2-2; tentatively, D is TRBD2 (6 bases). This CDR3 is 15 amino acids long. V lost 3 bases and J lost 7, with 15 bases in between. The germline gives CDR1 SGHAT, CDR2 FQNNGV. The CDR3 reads CASSFPRDFHGELFF. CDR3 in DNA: TGTGCCAGCAGCTTCCCCCGGGACTTCCACGGGGAGCTGTTTTTT.

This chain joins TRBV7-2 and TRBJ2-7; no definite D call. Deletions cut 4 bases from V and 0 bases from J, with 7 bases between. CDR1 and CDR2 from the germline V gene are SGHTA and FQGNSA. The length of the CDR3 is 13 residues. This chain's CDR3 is CASSWSDSYEQYF. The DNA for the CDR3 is TGTGCCAGCAGCTGGAGCGACTCCTACGAGCAGTACTTC.

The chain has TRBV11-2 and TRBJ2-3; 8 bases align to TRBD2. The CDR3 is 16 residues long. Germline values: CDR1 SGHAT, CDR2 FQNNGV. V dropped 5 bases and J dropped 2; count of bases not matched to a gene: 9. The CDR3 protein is CASSTQRGTNTDTQYF. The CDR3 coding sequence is TGTGCCAGCAGCACCCAGCGGGGGACGAACACAGATACGCAGTATTTT.

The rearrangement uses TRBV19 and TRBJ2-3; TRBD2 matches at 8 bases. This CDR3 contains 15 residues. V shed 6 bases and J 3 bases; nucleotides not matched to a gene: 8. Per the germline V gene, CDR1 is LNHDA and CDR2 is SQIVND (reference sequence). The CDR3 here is CASRLGGRLTDTQYF. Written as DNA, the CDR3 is TGTGCCAGTAGATTAGGCGGGAGGTTGACAGATACGCAGTATTTT.

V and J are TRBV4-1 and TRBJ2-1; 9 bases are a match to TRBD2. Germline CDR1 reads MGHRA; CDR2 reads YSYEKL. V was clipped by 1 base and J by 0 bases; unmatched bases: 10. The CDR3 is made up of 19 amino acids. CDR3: CASSQGPSGDYSSYNEQFF. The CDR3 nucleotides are TGCGCCAGCAGCCAAGGTCCTAGCGGGGATTACAGCTCCTACAATGAGCAGTTCTTC.

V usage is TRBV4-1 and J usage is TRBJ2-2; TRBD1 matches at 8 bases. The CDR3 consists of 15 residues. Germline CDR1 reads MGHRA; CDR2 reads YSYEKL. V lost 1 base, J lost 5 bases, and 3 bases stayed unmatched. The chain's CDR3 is CASSQVGTGTGELFF. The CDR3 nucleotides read TGCGCCAGCAGCCAAGTAGGGACAGGAACCGGGGAGCTGTTTTTT.